This T cell receptor (beta chain) came from a study of T-cell reconstitution after alpha-beta-depleted transplantation in children. The CDR3 totals 16 residues. Looked up from germline, CDR1 is SGHRS and CDR2 is YFSETQ. Losses at the gene ends were 3 bases for V and 5 bases for J; bases not matched to a gene: 9. Study-wide results and limits: Among T cells one year after transplant, newly produced cells accounted for most counts and diversity. There were reportedly several hundred expanded graft clones from which alpha-beta T cells came about two months after transplant. The origin of high day-60 TCRbeta diversity in some patients lay in surviving recipient T cells and thymic progenitors.

This clonotype appeared a few times. The antigen is undetermined. Unique molecular identifiers were incorporated during preparation of the TCRbeta library. TCRdb re-analysed the PCR reads in MiXCR, keeping a single row per CDR3 protein. The sample lists more than 500,000 distinct CDR3 sequences, approximately 10% occurring once. The receptor was isolated from a female patient aged 2 to 10 who had a stem cell transplant for aplastic anemia, so the T cells may come from the graft donor. The sequencing here drew on PBMCs, mostly from graft donor cells, taken 180 days after TCRalphabeta/CD19-depleted stem cell transplant. The chain recombines TRBV5-1 with TRBJ2-1; 9 bases are a match to TRBD2. The CDR3 reads CASSSHSGRSHNEQFF. For the CDR3, the DNA is TGCGCCAGCAGCTCCCATAGCGGGAGAAGCCACAATGAGCAGTTCTTC.